This T cell receptor (beta chain) was sequenced for a study of cytomegalovirus exposure and HLA in healthy donors (dated by TCRdb to the late 2010s). Turning to the overall study: A later analysis indicated that the 120 validation repertoires were generated on the platform also employed for the 720 or so repertoires of the first cohort. The aim of the study was to test whether cataloging public T cell receptors could identify signatures of past pathogen exposure. In addition to the first cohort of approximately 650 subjects, a separate validation cohort of approximately 130 different subjects was used. To predict cytomegalovirus infection status, the study brought together high-throughput TCR immunosequencing, statistical association of individual TCRs with disease status, and machine learning. What the work shows at the level of the full study, not this receptor alone: It was suggested by the authors that the approach could potentially be generalized to other disease states and immunological phenotypes. In vitro tests confirmed that a few of the cytomegalovirus-associated TCR beta chains recognize cytomegalovirus antigens. A total of 164 TCR beta chains were listed by the study as associated with cytomegalovirus. A later analysis had no HLA typing for the validation cohort, so co-occurrence there was scored across all 110 or so repertoires. In a later analysis, TCRs clustered in the first cohort were found to also tend to co-occur in the 110 or so validation repertoires, with roughly 93% of cluster scores above 0. Cytomegalovirus status was reported to be diagnosed by the classifier with high specificity and sensitivity in both the original and validation cohorts. While some public TCRs were present in many individuals, most TCR sequences turned up only very rarely across donors.

Turning to this clone: Its binding antigen is unknown. The input lacks base qualities; no much larger clone sits a single base away.

V is pruned by 10 bases and J by 3 bases, leaving 9 bases of the junction without a gene match. The CDR3 numbers 14 residues from cysteine through phenylalanine. Of all the DNA, just the CDR3 is kept, 42 bases in frame from base 1. CDR1 MNHNS and CDR2 SASEGT were looked up in the germline V gene. Receptor libraries were prepared by the immunoSEQ multiplex PCR assay. The paper's processing steps were these. A statistical classification framework was developed to diagnose cytomegalovirus status using the catalog of TCR beta chain sequences. TCRdb took over this immuneACCESS table, retaining in-frame rearrangements with V and J assigned. Such tables are incomplete; in checked studies, under half of the missing clones stem from an unresolved V gene, and the remainder is unexplained. V and J calls and clone size come straight from that table; D and trimming were deduced from the DNA. The sample table shows 100,000 to 150,000 clones, and over 90% are seen once. Of the sample, approximately 1.3% falls within the top ten clones.

The donors were included in the validation cohort of approximately 120 subjects, a group kept apart from the roughly 730-subject first cohort. The receptor was isolated from a woman between 18 and 29 years old in good health and CMV-seronegative. The sample consisted of PBMCs. The chain employs TRBV6-1 and TRBJ2-3; 8 central nucleotides agree with TRBD1. At the DNA level, the sequence is TGTGCCACCGACCGCGGGACAGGTACAGATACGCAGTATTTT. It translates to CATDRGTGTDTQYF.